Listed here are 10 T cell receptor beta chains from one sample, sequenced in a study of T cells in Graves' hyperthyroidism and ophthalmopathy. TCR beta CDR3 regions were amplified from RNA transcripts. In the first-round RT-PCR of the TCR CDR3, the HTBI primer set was used. TCRdb recomputed calls from the multiplex PCR reads with MiXCR, one row per CDR3 protein. Here the sample spans about 460,000 distinct CDR3 sequences, 22% being singletons. The sample consisted of blood. These receptor sequences come from a woman aged 65 to 85 with Graves' ophthalmopathy.

The table lists this clonotype with a few counts. The chain is built from TRBV12-3 or TRBV12-4 and TRBJ2-7; 10 bases are shared with TRBD2. CDR3 length: 15 amino acids. V dropped 5 bases and J dropped 4; count of bases not matched to a gene: 8. CDR3 in amino acids: CASSPGLADLYEQYF. The CDR3 DNA follows: TGTGCCAGCAGTCCCGGACTAGCGGACCTTTACGAGCAGTACTTC.

V gene TRBV18 combines with J gene TRBJ2-2; D might be TRBD2 (5 bases). Germline lookup yields CDR1 KGHSH and CDR2 LQKENI. V was cut by 3 bases and J by 0 bases, with 11 bases left in between. The CDR3 covers 16 residues. The chain's CDR3 is CASSPRKEANTGELFF. The CDR3 DNA is TGTGCCAGCTCACCGAGGAAGGAGGCGAACACCGGGGAGCTGTTTTTT.

This clonotype has only a few counts. The chain is built from TRBV28 and TRBJ1-6, with 8 bases matching TRBD1. The trim removed 10 bases at V and 5 bases at J, leaving 10 bases unmatched. The CDR3 consists of 15 residues. The germline V gene has CDR1 MDHEN and CDR2 SYDVKM. DNA of the CDR3: TGTGCCACCGACCGGACAGGGTACGATAATTCACCCCTCCACTTT. Its translation is CATDRTGYDNSPLHF. The full variable domain, in which reference TRBV28 and TRBJ1-6 provide the parts outside the CDR3, is DVKVTQSSRYLVKRTGEKVFLECVQDMDHENMFWYRQDPGLGLRLIYFSYDVKMKEKGDIPEGYSVSREKKERFSLILESASTNQTSMYLCATDRTGYDNSPLHFGNGTRLTVT.

This clonotype was observed at least ten times. The rearrangement links TRBV30 to TRBJ1-1; D uncertain. This CDR3 is built from 11 residues. Germline V CDR1 and CDR2: GTSNPN, SVGIG (reference sequence). V dropped 5 bases and J dropped 0 bases, with 4 bases sitting between them. The CDR3 region is CAWGLNTEAFF. The CDR3 nucleotides are TGTGCCTGGGGGTTGAACACTGAAGCTTTCTTT.

This clonotype showed up many times. The J gene is TRBJ2-4, the V gene TRBV28, with a tentative D call TRBD1 (8 bases). The CDR3 covers 13 residues. With 6 bases removed from V and 8 bases from J, the gap between germline ends came to 14 bases. Germline V gene data show CDR1 as MDHEN and CDR2 as SYDVKM. CDR3: CASRQQGGDIQYF. The CDR3 nucleotides are TGTGCCAGCAGGCAACAGGGGGGGGACATTCAGTACTTC.

CDR3 nucleotides: TGTGCCAGCACTACTTCGGGACAGGCCTACAATGAGCAGTTCTTC. It is translated as CASTTSGQAYNEQFF. The chain carries TRBV7-2 and TRBJ2-1; 8 positions match TRBD1. V lost 7 bases, J lost 2 bases, and 7 bases stayed unmatched. The germline CDR1 and CDR2 sequences are SGHTA and FQGNSA. This CDR3 has 15 amino acids.

The J gene is TRBJ1-1, the V gene TRBV20-1; TRBD1 matches at 7 bases. Germline loops: CDR1 DFQATT, CDR2 SNEGSKA (reference sequence). This CDR3 contains 13 residues. Trimming at V came to 5 bases and at J to 5 bases, leaving 8 bases not matched to a gene. The CDR3 region has the DNA TGCAGTGCTCCCCGTTTCAGGGGGACTGAAGCTTTCTTT. Translating gives CSAPRFRGTEAFF.

This clonotype was seen only a few times. V gene TRBV2 combines with J gene TRBJ2-3, with D hard to call. The CDR3 extends over 15 amino acids. V dropped 4 bases and J dropped 1 base, with 12 bases sitting between them. Germline CDR1 SNHLY, CDR2 FYNNEI. CDR3 nucleotides: TGTGCCAGCAGTGCAGACTCTCGGGGCACAGATACGCAGTATTTT. This encodes CASSADSRGTDTQYF.

This clonotype occurred a few times. The CDR3 DNA sequence: TGTGCCAGCACGAACAGGGGGCGCAGGGAGACCCAGTACTTC. Translated, it gives CASTNRGRRETQYF. This rearrangement joins TRBV6-1 to TRBJ2-5; TRBD1 agrees at 9 bases. This CDR3 is 14 amino acids long. V was clipped by 7 bases and J by 5 bases; unmatched bases: 8. CDR1 and CDR2 from the germline V gene are MNHNS and SASEGT.

Details on this clonotype: An end of the junction does not agree with germline; a read error may underlie this. This chain connects TRBV24-1 to TRBJ2-2; 9 nucleotides agree with TRBD1. The CDR3 runs 14 residues. Germline assignment: CDR1 KGHDR and CDR2 SFDVKD. CDR3 nucleotides: TGTGCCACCAGTGGGACAGGGGCCACCGGGGAGCTGCTTTTT. It encodes CATSGTGATGELLF.